A single sample is the source of the 9 T cell receptor beta chains below, sequenced in a study of CD8 T cells in Susac syndrome. Random-hexamer reverse transcription was applied to 0.5 to 1 ug RNA. TCRdb analysed the immunoSEQ multiplex PCR reads with MiXCR anew, one entry per CDR3 protein. The sample has about 190,000 distinct CDR3 sequences; 90% to 95% are singletons. The material sequenced was CD4+ T cells from PBMCs. These receptors all come from a human donor with Susac syndrome.

The V gene is TRBV12-3 or TRBV12-4, the J gene TRBJ2-2; D gene unclear. This CDR3 is 15 amino acids long. V lost 2 bases to trimming and J lost 4 bases, with 11 bases between them. CDR3 sequence reads: CASSLRISFTGELFF. The DNA for the CDR3 is TGTGCCAGCAGTTTACGAATCTCATTCACCGGGGAGCTGTTTTTT.

This chain connects TRBV4-1 to TRBJ2-2; a weak D match, TRBD2 (6 bases). CDR1 is MGHRA, CDR2 YSYEKL, per germline. This CDR3 has 15 amino acids. V was pared by 3 bases and J by 5 bases, with 13 bases between. The CDR3 loop reads CASSQGGVRTGELFF. The DNA for the CDR3 is TGCGCCAGCAGCCAGGGCGGGGTAAGGACCGGGGAGCTGTTTTTT.

The chain combines TRBV20-1 with TRBJ2-5; D perhaps matches TRBD2 (5 bases). This CDR3 is built from 13 residues. CDR1 and CDR2 from the germline V gene are DFQATT and SNEGSKA (reference sequence). V was pared by 6 bases and J by 2 bases, with 13 bases between. DNA for the CDR3: TGCAGTGCAGAACTAGGGAAACAAGAGACCCAGTACTTC. Its translation: CSAELGKQETQYF.

CDR3 region: CASSKTSGHYEQYF. As DNA, the CDR3 is TGTGCCAGCAGTAAGACTAGCGGGCACTACGAGCAGTACTTC. The V and J genes are TRBV27 and TRBJ2-7; 10 bases are a match to TRBD2. V was clipped by 5 bases and J by 3 bases; unmatched bases: 4. This CDR3 comprises 14 residues. CDR1 and CDR2 (germline): MNHEY, SMNVEV (reference sequence).

The CDR3 bases are TGTGCCAGCAGCTTAGGAGGTCGGGACAGCTACGAGCAGTACTTC. Amino acid sequence: CASSLGGRDSYEQYF. The rearrangement uses TRBV7-9 and TRBJ2-7; 7 nucleotides line up with TRBD1. Trimming at V came to 1 base and at J to 3 bases, leaving 6 bases not matched to a gene. The CDR3 has 15 amino acids. CDR1 and CDR2 from the germline V gene are SEHNR and FQNEAQ (reference sequence).

This clonotype was found once. The rearrangement uses TRBV3-1 and TRBJ2-3; D gene uncertain. The CDR3 has 14 residues. Germline CDR1 and CDR2: LGHDT and YNNKEL (reference sequence). V lost 4 bases and J lost 4, with 12 bases in between. The DNA for the CDR3 is TGTGCCAGCAGCCCACTCAGCTACTCAGATACGCAGTATTTT. Its translation is CASSPLSYSDTQYF.

V is TRBV10-2 and J is TRBJ1-1; D remains unclear. The ends were cut back, 3 bases at V and 6 bases at J, with 8 bases in the middle. The CDR3 has 12 amino acids. Germline assignment: CDR1 WSHSY and CDR2 SAAADI. CDR3 in DNA: TGCGCCAGCAGTGAAGCCCTTTCTGAAGCTTTCTTT. This encodes CASSEALSEAFF.

The chain links TRBV20-1 to TRBJ2-7, with TRBD1 matching 8 bases. This CDR3 is built from 14 residues. J lost 4 bases, V lost 4 bases, and 9 bases had no gene match. Germline V gene data show CDR1 as DFQATT and CDR2 as SNEGSKA (reference sequence). The CDR3 bases are TGCAGTGCTAAAAGACAGGGGAAGTTTTACGAGCAGTACTTC. It encodes CSAKRQGKFYEQYF.

The gene calls are TRBV3-1 and TRBJ2-4, with 8 bases identical to TRBD2. Germline lookup yields CDR1 LGHDT and CDR2 YNNKEL (reference sequence). This CDR3 has 16 residues. V lost 1 base and J lost 9; bases outside the gene matches: 11. CDR3 DNA sequence: TGTGCCAGCAGCCAAGGTCTTCGACTAGCGCAAGGCATTCAGTACTTC. This codes for CASSQGLRLAQGIQYF.